Below, 5 T cell receptor beta chains from the same sample are listed, as sequenced in a study of tissue T cells after allogeneic stem cell transplantation. Profiling relied on immunoSEQ multiplex PCR, and the TCRdb table lists in-frame clones only, not all of them. Among approximately 9,700 clones listed, around 64% were seen once. Sequenced material: tissue from the ileum, taken at autopsy. The receptors shown here come from a woman aged 18 to 55 with breast cancer.

This chain links TRBV7-8 with TRBJ2-3; 10 nucleotides match TRBD2. The ends lost 5 bases at V and 4 bases at J; junction bases unmatched: 9. The CDR3 is 16 residues long. The germline CDR1 and CDR2 sequences are SGHVS and FQNEAQ. CDR3: CASSVRGLAGADTQYF. Written as DNA, the CDR3 is TGTGCCAGCAGCGTTAGAGGCCTAGCGGGAGCAGATACGCAGTATTTT.

The V and J genes are TRBV6-5 and TRBJ1-5; D is perhaps TRBD1 (5 bases). Germline V gene sequence: CDR1 MNHEY, CDR2 SVGAGI. The CDR3 extends over 13 amino acids. The V gene lost 5 bases and the J gene lost 4 bases, with 9 bases spanning the gap. The CDR3 DNA is TGTGCCAGCAGTCTACAGGCAAATCAGCCCCAGCATTTT. Its protein is CASSLQANQPQHF.

This clone was picked up a small number of times. V usage is TRBV5-4 and J usage is TRBJ2-6; 7 bases match TRBD2. Trimming at V came to 4 bases and at J to 4 bases, leaving 8 bases not matched to a gene. The CDR3 totals 16 residues. CDR1 SGHNT and CDR2 YYREEE come from the germline V gene (reference sequence). The CDR3 sequence: CASSRDGGSGANVLTF. In DNA form, the CDR3 reads TGTGCCAGCAGCCGAGACGGGGGGAGCGGGGCCAACGTCCTGACTTTC.

The chain links TRBV6-1 to TRBJ2-1, with D possibly TRBD2 on 6 matching bases. V was clipped by 7 bases and J by 6 bases, with 10 bases between them. Germline CDR1 reads MNHNS; CDR2 reads SASEGT. The CDR3 loop spans 12 amino acids. The CDR3 coding sequence is TGTGCCAGCAAGCTGGGGGGCAATGAGCAGTTCTTC. As protein: CASKLGGNEQFF.

The chain couples TRBV15 to TRBJ2-6; D uncertain. Trimming pared 0 bases from V and 7 bases from J, leaving 7 bases between. This CDR3 has 14 amino acids. The germline V gene has CDR1 LNHNV and CDR2 YYDKDF (reference sequence). This CDR3 is CATSRDKNANVLTF. The CDR3 DNA reads TGTGCCACCAGCAGAGATAAGAACGCCAACGTCCTGACTTTC.